The 12 T cell receptor beta chains in this list originate from one sample, sequenced in a study of blood T cell repertoires in COVID-19. Here immunoSEQ multiplex PCR was the method, and the copy in TCRdb shows in-frame clones only, minus some. The sample lists more than 100,000 clones; over 80% were seen once. Material: PBMCs or T cells enriched from blood (not recorded which). These receptors originate from a woman aged 25 to 45 who had recovered from COVID-19.

In this sample, this clone turned up once. One end of the junction varies from germline; a read error may be responsible. The chain links TRBV20-1 to TRBJ2-1; 15 bases are shared with TRBD2. CDR3 size: 19 residues. In germline, CDR1 is DFQATT, CDR2 SNEGSKA (reference sequence). The CDR3 reads CSASSPGLAGGHSYNERLF. The CDR3 region has the DNA TGCAGTGCTAGTTCACCGGGACTAGCGGGAGGCCACTCCTACAATGAGCGGCTCTTC.

The V and J genes are TRBV24-1 and TRBJ2-2; 7 nucleotides align to TRBD1. CDR1 is KGHDR and CDR2 is SFDVKD in the germline V gene. J gave up 4 bases and V 4 bases, and 5 bases lay outside the gene matches. The CDR3 totals 15 residues. The CDR3 loop is CATSDPGQATGELFF. As DNA, the CDR3 is TGTGCCACCAGTGACCCCGGACAGGCCACCGGGGAGCTGTTTTTT.

This chain links TRBV5-1 with TRBJ1-4, with a tentative D call TRBD1 (5 bases). V lost 1 base, J lost 7 bases, and 11 bases lay in between. Germline V gene sequence: CDR1 SGHRS, CDR2 YFSETQ. The CDR3 is 14 residues long. The CDR3 region is CASSLSGEGEKLFF. Written as DNA, the CDR3 is TGCGCCAGCAGCTTGTCGGGGGAGGGTGAAAAACTGTTTTTT.

The rearrangement uses TRBV30 and TRBJ2-7; 7 bases line up with TRBD1. V shed 1 base, J shed 0 bases, and the junction held 6 bases outside the gene matches. CDR1 and CDR2 from the germline V gene are GTSNPN and SVGIG (reference sequence). The CDR3 spans 15 residues. The CDR3 sequence: CAWSEGGKSSYEQYF. DNA of the CDR3: TGTGCCTGGAGTGAAGGGGGCAAGAGCTCCTACGAGCAGTACTTC.

This chain links TRBV5-6 with TRBJ2-2, with 8 nucleotides matching TRBD1. V trimming: 3 bases; J trimming: 1 base; junction bases outside the gene matches: 5. Germline V gene lookup returns CDR1 SGHDT and CDR2 YYEEEE. This CDR3 is 16 amino acids long. This CDR3 reads CASSWTGRGNTGELFF. CDR3 bases: TGTGCCAGCAGCTGGACAGGGCGGGGGAACACCGGGGAGCTGTTTTTT. The full variable domain, with the rest looked up from reference TRBV5-6 and TRBJ2-2, is DAGVTQSPTHLIKTRGQQVTLRCSPKSGHDTVSWYQQALGQGPQFIFQYYEEEERQRGNFPDRFSGHQFPNYSSELNVNALLLGDSALYLCASSWTGRGNTGELFFGEGSRLTVL.

This clone has only one observation. This chain's CDR3 is CASSSLVGREFGTDTQYF. CDR3 in DNA: TGTGCCAGCAGCTCCTTGGTGGGGAGAGAGTTTGGAACAGATACGCAGTATTTT. V and J are TRBV12-1 and TRBJ2-3; the table names TRBD2, a call not compared with the DNA. TRBV12-1 is flagged as a pseudogene. The CDR3 is made up of 18 amino acids.

The chain links TRBV30 to TRBJ1-2; 7 bases agree with TRBD1. Per the germline V gene, CDR1 is GTSNPN and CDR2 is SVGIG (reference sequence). The length of the CDR3 is 14 residues. V was clipped by 2 bases and J by 3 bases; unmatched bases: 6. The DNA for the CDR3 is TGTGCCTGGAGTCGCGACAGGGCCCACTATGGCTACACCTTC. This sequence encodes CAWSRDRAHYGYTF.

The chain employs TRBV7-9 and TRBJ2-7; 14 positions agree with TRBD2. The CDR3 is made up of 17 amino acids. Germline V gene data show CDR1 as SEHNR and CDR2 as FQNEAQ (reference sequence). V trimming: 0 bases; J trimming: 7 bases; junction bases outside the gene matches: 8. This chain's CDR3 is CASSLALGLAGGGEQYF. The CDR3 bases are TGTGCCAGCAGCTTAGCGCTCGGACTAGCGGGAGGAGGTGAGCAGTACTTC.

The V gene is TRBV5-1, the J gene TRBJ2-7, with TRBD2 as a possible D gene (5 bases). V was pared by 5 bases and J by 1 base, with 19 bases between. This CDR3 is built from 16 residues. Germline V gives CDR1 SGHRS, CDR2 YFSETQ. The CDR3 loop reads CASSLSGGVGSYEQYF. In DNA form, the CDR3 reads TGCGCCAGCAGTCTTTCCGGAGGAGTAGGGTCCTACGAGCAGTACTTC. Drawing the rest from reference TRBV5-1 and TRBJ2-7, the complete variable domain is KAGVTQTPRYLIKTRGQQVTLSCSPISGHRSVSWYQQTPGQGLQFLFEYFSETQRNKGNFPGRFSGRQFSNSRSEMNVSTLELGDSALYLCASSLSGGVGSYEQYFGPGTRLTVT.

The chain recombines TRBV9 with TRBJ2-3; TRBD2 is a possible D gene (7 bases). Germline V gene sequence: CDR1 SGDLS, CDR2 YYNGEE. The CDR3 has 14 residues. The ends were cut back, 7 bases at V and 5 bases at J, with 17 bases in the middle. The DNA of the CDR3 is TGTGCCAGCGGCGGCGGGGGCGGGGGAGATACGCAGTATTTT. It is translated as CASGGGGGGDTQYF. The full variable domain, its missing parts supplied by reference TRBV9 and TRBJ2-3, is DSGVTQTPKHLITATGQRVTLRCSPRSGDLSVYWYQQSLDQGLQFLIQYYNGEERAKGNILERFSAQQFPDLHSELNLSSLELGDSALYFCASGGGGGGDTQYFGPGTRLTVL.

CDR3 protein: CASSIDRTGFIGDGNQPQHF. The CDR3 DNA follows: TGTGCCAGTAGTATAGATCGGACAGGGTTTATAGGAGATGGCAATCAGCCCCAGCATTTT. V and J are TRBV19 and TRBJ1-5, with 8 bases aligning to TRBD1. Germline V gene sequence: CDR1 LNHDA, CDR2 SQIVND (reference sequence). V was clipped by 0 bases and J by 2 bases; unmatched bases: 15. The length of the CDR3 is 20 residues.

The chain employs TRBV7-9 and TRBJ2-6, with unresolved D. The CDR3 contains 15 residues. Germline V lookup: CDR1 SEHNR, CDR2 FQNEAQ (reference sequence). The V end was cut by 7 bases, the J end by 2 bases, with 12 bases between. CDR3 amino acids: CASTPQGAGANVLTF. The CDR3 nucleotides are TGTGCCAGCACCCCACAAGGAGCTGGGGCCAACGTCCTGACTTTC.